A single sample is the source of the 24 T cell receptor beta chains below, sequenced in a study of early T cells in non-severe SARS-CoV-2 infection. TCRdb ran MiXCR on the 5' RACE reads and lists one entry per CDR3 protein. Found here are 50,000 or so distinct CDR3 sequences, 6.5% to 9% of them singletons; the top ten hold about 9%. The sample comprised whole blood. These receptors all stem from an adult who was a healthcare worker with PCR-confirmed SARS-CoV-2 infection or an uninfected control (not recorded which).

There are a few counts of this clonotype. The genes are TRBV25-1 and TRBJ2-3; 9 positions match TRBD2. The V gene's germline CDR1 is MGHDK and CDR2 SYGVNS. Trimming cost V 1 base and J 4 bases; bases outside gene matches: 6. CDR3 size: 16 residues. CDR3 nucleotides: TGTGCCAGCAGTGAATTCGTAGCGGGAGCCGCAGATACGCAGTATTTT. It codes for CASSEFVAGAADTQYF.

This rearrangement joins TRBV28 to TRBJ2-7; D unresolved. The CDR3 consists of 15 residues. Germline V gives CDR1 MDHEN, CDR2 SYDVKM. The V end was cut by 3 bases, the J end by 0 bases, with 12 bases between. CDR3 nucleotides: TGTGCCAGCAGTTTGCGTGAGGTGACCTCCTACGAGCAGTACTTC. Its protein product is CASSLREVTSYEQYF. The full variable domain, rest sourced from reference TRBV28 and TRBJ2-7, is DVKVTQSSRYLVKRTGEKVFLECVQDMDHENMFWYRQDPGLGLRLIYFSYDVKMKEKGDIPEGYSVSREKKERFSLILESASTNQTSMYLCASSLREVTSYEQYFGPGTRLTVT.

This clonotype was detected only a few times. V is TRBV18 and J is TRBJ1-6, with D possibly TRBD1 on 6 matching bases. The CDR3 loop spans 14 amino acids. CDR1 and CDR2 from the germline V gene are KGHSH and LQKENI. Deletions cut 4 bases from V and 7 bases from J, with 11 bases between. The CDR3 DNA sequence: TGTGCCAGCTCACAGGACAGCCAGAATTCACCCCTCCACTTT. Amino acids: CASSQDSQNSPLHF. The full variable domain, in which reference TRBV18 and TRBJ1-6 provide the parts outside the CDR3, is NAGVMQNPRHLVRRRGQEARLRCSPMKGHSHVYWYRQLPEEGLKFMVYLQKENIIDESGMPKERFSAEFPKEGPSILRIQQVVRGDSAAYFCASSQDSQNSPLHFGNGTRLTVT.

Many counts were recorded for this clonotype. CDR3: CASLEDGSYEQYF. CDR3 DNA: TGTGCCAGCCTTGAGGACGGATCCTACGAGCAGTACTTC. The chain uses TRBV18 and TRBJ2-7; D is unclear. The germline V and J ends were trimmed by 8 bases and 1 base, with 12 bases remaining between them. The germline V gene has CDR1 KGHSH and CDR2 LQKENI. The CDR3 consists of 13 residues.

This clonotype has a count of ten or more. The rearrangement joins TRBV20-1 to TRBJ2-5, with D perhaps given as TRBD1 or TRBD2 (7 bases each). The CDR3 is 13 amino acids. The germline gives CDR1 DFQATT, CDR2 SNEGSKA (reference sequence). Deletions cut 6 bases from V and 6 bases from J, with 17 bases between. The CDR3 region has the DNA TGCAGTGCCCCCGGGGAGGGGGCTAAGACCCAGTACTTC. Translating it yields CSAPGEGAKTQYF.

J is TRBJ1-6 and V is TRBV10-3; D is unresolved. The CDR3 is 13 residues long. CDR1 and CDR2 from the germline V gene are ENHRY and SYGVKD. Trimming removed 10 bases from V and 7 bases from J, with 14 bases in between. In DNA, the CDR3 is TGTGCCACAACACCGGGCGCGAATTCACCCCTCCACTTT. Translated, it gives CATTPGANSPLHF.

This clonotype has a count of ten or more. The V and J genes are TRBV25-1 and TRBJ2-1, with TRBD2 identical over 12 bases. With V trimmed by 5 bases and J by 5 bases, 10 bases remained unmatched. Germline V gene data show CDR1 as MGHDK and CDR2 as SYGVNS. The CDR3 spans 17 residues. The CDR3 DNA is TGTGCCAGCAGTACGATGGCTAGCGGGGGGGCCGACAATGAGCAGTTCTTC. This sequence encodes CASSTMASGGADNEQFF.

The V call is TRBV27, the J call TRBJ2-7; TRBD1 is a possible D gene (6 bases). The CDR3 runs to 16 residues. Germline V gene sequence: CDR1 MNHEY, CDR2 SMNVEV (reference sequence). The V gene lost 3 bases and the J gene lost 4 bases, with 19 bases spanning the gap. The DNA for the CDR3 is TGTGCCAGCAGTTTCGGAATGGGAGATACAGGGTACGAGCAGTACTTC. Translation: CASSFGMGDTGYEQYF.

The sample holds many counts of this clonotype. The CDR3 reads CASSRIAGGQRDEQFF. CDR3 in DNA: TGCGCCAGCAGCAGAATAGCGGGGGGGCAAAGAGATGAGCAGTTCTTC. The V gene is TRBV5-1, the J gene TRBJ2-1, with 11 bases identical to TRBD2. Germline CDR1 and CDR2: SGHRS and YFSETQ. The trim removed 4 bases at V and 8 bases at J, leaving 11 bases unmatched. The CDR3 sequence is 16 residues long.

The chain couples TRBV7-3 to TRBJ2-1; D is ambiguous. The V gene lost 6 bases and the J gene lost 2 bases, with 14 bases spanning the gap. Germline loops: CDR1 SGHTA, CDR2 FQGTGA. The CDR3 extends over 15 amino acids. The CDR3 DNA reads TGTGCCAGCAGGTCTCCTACTAAGGCCTACAATGAGCAGTTCTTC. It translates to CASRSPTKAYNEQFF.

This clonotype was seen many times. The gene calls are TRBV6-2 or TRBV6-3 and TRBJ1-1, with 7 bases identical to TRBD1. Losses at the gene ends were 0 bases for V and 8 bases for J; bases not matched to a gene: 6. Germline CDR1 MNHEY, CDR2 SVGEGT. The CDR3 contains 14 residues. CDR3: CASSYSGQSLEAFF. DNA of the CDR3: TGTGCCAGCAGTTACTCGGGACAGAGCCTAGAAGCTTTCTTT.

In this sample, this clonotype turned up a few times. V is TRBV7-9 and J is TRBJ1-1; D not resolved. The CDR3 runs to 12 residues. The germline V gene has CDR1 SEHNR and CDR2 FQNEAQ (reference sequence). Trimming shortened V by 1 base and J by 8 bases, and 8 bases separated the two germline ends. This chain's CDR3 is CASSLGQSEAFF. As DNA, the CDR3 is TGTGCCAGCAGCTTAGGGCAGAGCGAAGCTTTCTTT. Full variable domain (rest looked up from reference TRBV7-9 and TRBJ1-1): DTGVSQNPRHKITKRGQNVTFRCDPISEHNRLYWYRQTLGQGPEFLTYFQNEAQLEKSRLLSDRFSAERPKGSFSTLEIQRTEQGDSAMYLCASSLGQSEAFFGQGTRLTVV.

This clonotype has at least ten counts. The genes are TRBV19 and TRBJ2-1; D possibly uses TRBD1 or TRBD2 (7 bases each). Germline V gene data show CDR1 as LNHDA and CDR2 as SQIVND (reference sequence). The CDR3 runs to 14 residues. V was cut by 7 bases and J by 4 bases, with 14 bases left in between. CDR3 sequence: CASTQGGSYNEQFF. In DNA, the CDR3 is TGTGCCAGTACCCAGGGGGGGTCTTACAATGAGCAGTTCTTC.

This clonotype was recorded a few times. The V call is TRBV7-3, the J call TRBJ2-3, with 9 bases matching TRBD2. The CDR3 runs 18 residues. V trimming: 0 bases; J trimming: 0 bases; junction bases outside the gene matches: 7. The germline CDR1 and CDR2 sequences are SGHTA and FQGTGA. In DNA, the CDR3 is TGTGCCAGCAGCTTAACAGCGGGGGGCTCATCTAGCACAGATACGCAGTATTTT. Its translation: CASSLTAGGSSSTDTQYF. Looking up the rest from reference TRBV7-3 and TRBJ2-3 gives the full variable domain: GAGVSQTPSNKVTEKGKYVELRCDPISGHTALYWYRQSLGQGPEFLIYFQGTGAADDSGLPNDRFFAVRPEGSVSTLKIQRTERGDSAVYLCASSLTAGGSSSTDTQYFGPGTRLTVL.

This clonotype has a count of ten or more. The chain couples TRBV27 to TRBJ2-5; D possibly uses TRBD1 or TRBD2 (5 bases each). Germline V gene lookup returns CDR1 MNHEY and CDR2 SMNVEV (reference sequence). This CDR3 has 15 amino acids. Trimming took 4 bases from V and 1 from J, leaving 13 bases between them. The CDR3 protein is CASSSFGTAQETQYF. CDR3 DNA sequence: TGTGCCAGCAGTTCCTTTGGGACGGCCCAAGAGACCCAGTACTTC.

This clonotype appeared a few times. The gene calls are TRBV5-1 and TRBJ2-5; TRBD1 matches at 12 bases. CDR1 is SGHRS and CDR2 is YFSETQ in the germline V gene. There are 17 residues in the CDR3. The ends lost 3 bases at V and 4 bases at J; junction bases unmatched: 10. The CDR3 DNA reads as TGCGCCAGCAGCTCCCAACCCCCGGGACAGGGGGCAGAGACCCAGTACTTC. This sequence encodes CASSSQPPGQGAETQYF.

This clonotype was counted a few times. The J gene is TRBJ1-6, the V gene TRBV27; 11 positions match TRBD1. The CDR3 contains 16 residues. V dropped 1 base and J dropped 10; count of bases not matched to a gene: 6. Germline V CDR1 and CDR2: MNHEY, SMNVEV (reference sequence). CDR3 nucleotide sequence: TGTGCCAGCAGTTTATTTTCGGACAGGGGGCTCTCACCCCTCCACTTT. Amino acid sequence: CASSLFSDRGLSPLHF.

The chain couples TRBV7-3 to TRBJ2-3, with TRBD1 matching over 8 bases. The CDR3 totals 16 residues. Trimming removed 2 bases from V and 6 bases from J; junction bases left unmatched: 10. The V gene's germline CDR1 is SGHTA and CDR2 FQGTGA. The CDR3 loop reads CASSLSLGDRTDTQYF. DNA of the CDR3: TGTGCCAGCAGCTTATCACTGGGGGACAGGACGGATACGCAGTATTTT.

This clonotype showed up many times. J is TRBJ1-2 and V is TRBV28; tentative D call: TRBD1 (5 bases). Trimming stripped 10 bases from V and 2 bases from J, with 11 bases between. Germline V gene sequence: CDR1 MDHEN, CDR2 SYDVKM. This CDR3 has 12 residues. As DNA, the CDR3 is TGTGCCACTACGGGACCAAACTATGGCTACACCTTC. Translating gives CATTGPNYGYTF.

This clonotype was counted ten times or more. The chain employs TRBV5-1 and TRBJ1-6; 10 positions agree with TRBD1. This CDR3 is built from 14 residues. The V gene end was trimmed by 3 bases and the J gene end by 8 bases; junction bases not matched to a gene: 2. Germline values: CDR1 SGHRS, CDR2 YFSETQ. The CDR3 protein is CASSSGQGDSPLHF. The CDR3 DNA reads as TGCGCCAGCAGCTCTGGACAGGGGGATTCACCCCTCCACTTT.

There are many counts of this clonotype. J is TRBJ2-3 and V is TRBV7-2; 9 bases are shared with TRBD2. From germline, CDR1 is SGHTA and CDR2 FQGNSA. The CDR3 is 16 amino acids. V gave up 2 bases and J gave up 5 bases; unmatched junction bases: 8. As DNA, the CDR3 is TGTGCCAGCAGCTTACTGCGCGGGAGGGACCGAGATACGCAGTATTTT. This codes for CASSLLRGRDRDTQYF. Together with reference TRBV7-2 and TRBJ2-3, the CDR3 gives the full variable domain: GAGVSQSPSNKVTEKGKDVELRCDPISGHTALYWYRQSLGQGLEFLIYFQGNSAPDKSGLPSDRFSAERTGGSVSTLTIQRTQQEDSAVYLCASSLLRGRDRDTQYFGPGTRLTVL.

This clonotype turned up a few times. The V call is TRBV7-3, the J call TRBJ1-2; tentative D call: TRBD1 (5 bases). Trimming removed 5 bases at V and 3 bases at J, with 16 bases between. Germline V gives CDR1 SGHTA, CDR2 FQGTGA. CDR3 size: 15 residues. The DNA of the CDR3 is TGTGCCAGCAGCCCGGCCCAGGGAGCTGACTATGGCTACACCTTC. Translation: CASSPAQGADYGYTF.

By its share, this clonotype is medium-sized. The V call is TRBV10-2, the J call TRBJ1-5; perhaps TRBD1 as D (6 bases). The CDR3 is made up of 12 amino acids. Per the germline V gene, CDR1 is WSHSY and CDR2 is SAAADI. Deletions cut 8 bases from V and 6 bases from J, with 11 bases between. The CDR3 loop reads CASSGGAQPQHF. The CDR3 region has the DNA TGCGCCAGCTCGGGGGGCGCTCAGCCCCAGCATTTT.

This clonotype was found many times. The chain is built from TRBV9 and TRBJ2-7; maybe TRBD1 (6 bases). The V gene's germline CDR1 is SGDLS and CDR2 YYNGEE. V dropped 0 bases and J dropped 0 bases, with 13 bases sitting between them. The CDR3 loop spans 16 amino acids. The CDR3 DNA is TGTGCCAGCAGCGTAGGTTTTGGGGGCAGCTCCTACGAGCAGTACTTC. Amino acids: CASSVGFGGSSYEQYF.